This T cell receptor beta chain was obtained from a study of shared clonotypes between healthy human individuals. At the level of the study: The study used three CD4 naive, three CD4 memory, two CD8 naive and one CD8 memory plate per donor.

The CDR3 is made up of 15 amino acids. The germline V gene has CDR1 SGHRS and CDR2 YFSETQ. After removal of 3 bases from V and 5 bases from J, the junction contained 5 bases not matched to a gene. TCRdb keeps only in-frame clones here, not all; method: immunoSEQ multiplex PCR. The sample lists roughly 2,000,000 clones, about 95% occurring once. Naive CD8 cells, CD45RO-negative and positively selected for CCR7, excluded terminally differentiated effector memory CD45RA+ cells. Adult donors, all healthy and HIV-negative, had no recent acute infections or vaccinations. The chain carries TRBV5-1 and TRBJ2-3, with 11 bases aligning to TRBD2. The sequence was collected from a man aged 18 to 30 in good health. The sample was naive CD8+ T cells sorted from blood. The CDR3 DNA sequence: TGCGCCAGCAGCTCACTAGCGGGAGAAGTAGATACGCAGTATTTT. Residues: CASSSLAGEVDTQYF.